This TCR beta chain was found in a study of T cell responses to AZD1222 COVID-19 vaccine. TCRdb keeps only in-frame clones here, not all; method: immunoSEQ multiplex PCR. The table lists 130,000 or so clones, almost 85% of them singletons. Sample: peripheral blood, taken 28 days after the second dose of the MenACWY control vaccine. The TCR comes from an adult who received the MenACWY meningococcal vaccine as a control.

The CDR3 here is CASSADRWDYRGYTF. Here the CDR3 DNA reads TGTGCCAGCAGTGCGGACAGGTGGGACTATCGTGGCTACACCTTC. The V gene is TRBV27, the J gene TRBJ1-2, with 7 bases lining up with TRBD1. After removal of 5 bases from V and 7 bases from J, the junction contained 13 bases not matched to a gene. The CDR3 is 15 residues long. From germline, CDR1 is MNHEY and CDR2 SMNVEV (reference sequence).